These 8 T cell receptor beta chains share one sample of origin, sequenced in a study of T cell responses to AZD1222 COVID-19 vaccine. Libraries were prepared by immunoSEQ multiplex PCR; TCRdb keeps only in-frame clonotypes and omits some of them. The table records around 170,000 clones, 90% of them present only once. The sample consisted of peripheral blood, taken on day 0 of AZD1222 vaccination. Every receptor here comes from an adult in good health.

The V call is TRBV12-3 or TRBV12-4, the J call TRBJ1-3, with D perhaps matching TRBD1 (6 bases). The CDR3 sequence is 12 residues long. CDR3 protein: CAGGQPGNTIYF. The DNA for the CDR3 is TGTGCTGGGGGGCAGCCTGGAAACACCATATATTTT.

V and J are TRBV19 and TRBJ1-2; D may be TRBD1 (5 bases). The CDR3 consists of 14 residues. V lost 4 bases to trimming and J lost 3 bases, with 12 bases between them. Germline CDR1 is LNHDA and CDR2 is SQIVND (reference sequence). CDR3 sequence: CASSTPGGDYGYTF. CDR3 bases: TGTGCCAGTAGTACCCCCGGGGGTGACTATGGCTACACCTTC. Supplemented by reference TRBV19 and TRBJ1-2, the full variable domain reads DGGITQSPKYLFRKEGQNVTLSCEQNLNHDAMYWYRQDPGQGLRLIYYSQIVNDFQKGDIAEGYSVSREKKESFPLTVTSAQKNPTAFYLCASSTPGGDYGYTFGSGTRLTVV.

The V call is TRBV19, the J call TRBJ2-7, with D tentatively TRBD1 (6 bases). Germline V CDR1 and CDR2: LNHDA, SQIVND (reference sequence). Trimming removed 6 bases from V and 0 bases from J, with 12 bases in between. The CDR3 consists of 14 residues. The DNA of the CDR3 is TGTGCCAGTAGCCTACAAGGGGGCTCCTACGAGCAGTACTTC. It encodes CASSLQGGSYEQYF.

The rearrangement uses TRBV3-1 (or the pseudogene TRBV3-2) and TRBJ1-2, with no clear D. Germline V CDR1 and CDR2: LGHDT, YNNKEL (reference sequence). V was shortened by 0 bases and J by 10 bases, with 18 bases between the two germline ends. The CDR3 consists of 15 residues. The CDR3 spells CASSQDPGPRNDYTF. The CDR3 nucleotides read TGTGCCAGCAGCCAAGACCCCGGGCCGCGGAACGACTACACCTTC.

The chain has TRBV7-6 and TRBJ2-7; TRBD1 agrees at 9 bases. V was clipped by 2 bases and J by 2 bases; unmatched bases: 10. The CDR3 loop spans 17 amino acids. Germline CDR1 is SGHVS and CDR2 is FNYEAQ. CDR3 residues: CASSLKLRDRVTYEQYF. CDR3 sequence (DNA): TGTGCCAGCAGCTTAAAACTCCGGGACAGGGTCACCTACGAGCAGTACTTC. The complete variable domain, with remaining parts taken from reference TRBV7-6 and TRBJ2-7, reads GAGVSQSPRYKVTKRGQDVALRCDPISGHVSLYWYRQALGQGPEFLTYFNYEAQQDKSGLPNDRFSAERPEGSISTLTIQRTEQRDSAMYRCASSLKLRDRVTYEQYFGPGTRLTVT.

In nucleotides, the CDR3 is TGCGCCAGCAGCCAGATACAGGGCCTCGGTTCACCCCTCCACTTT. Its translation: CASSQIQGLGSPLHF. The chain uses TRBV4-3 and TRBJ1-6; tentative D call: TRBD1 (6 bases). Germline CDR1 LGHNA, CDR2 YSLEER. Trimming cost V 3 bases and J 9 bases, with 15 bases left between them. This CDR3 has 15 amino acids.

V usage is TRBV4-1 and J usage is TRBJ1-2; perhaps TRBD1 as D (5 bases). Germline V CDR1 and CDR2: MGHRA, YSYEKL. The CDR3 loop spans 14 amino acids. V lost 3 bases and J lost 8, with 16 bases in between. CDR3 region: CASSHHSRQYGYTF. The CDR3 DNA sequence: TGCGCCAGCAGCCACCACTCCCGACAGTACGGCTACACCTTC.

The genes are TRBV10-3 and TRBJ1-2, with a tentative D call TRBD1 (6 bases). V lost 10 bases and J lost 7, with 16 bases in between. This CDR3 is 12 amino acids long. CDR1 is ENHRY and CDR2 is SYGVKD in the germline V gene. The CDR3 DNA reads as TGTGCCAGTCTCGGGGGGGCAAGTGGCTACACCTTC. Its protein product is CASLGGASGYTF.